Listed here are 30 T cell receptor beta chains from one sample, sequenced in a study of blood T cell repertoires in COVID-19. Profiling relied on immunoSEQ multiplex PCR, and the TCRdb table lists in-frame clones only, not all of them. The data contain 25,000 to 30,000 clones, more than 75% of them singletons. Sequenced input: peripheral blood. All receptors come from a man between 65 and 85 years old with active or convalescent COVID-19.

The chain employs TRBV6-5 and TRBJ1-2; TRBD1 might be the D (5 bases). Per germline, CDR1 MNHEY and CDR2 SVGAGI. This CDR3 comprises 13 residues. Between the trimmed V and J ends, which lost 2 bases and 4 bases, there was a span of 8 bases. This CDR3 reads CASSYRQSYGYTF. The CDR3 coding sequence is TGTGCCAGCAGTTACAGACAGTCCTATGGCTACACCTTC.

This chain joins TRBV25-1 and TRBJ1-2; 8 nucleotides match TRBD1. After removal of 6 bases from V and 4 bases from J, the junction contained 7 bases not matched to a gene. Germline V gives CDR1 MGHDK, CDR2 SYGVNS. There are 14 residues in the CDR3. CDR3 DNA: TGTGCCAGCAGCGGACAGGGAATCGTCTATGGCTACACCTTC. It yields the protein CASSGQGIVYGYTF.

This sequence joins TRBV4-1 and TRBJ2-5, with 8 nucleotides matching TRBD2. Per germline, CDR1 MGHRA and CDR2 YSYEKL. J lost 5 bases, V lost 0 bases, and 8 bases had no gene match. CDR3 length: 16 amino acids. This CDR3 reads CASSQDLGGGSETQYF. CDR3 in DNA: TGCGCCAGCAGCCAAGACCTCGGGGGGGGGAGCGAGACCCAGTACTTC.

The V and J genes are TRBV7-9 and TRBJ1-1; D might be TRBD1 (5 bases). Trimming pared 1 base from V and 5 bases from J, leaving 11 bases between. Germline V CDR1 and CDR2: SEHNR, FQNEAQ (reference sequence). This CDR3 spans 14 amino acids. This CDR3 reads CASSLEFKGTEAFF. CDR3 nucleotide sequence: TGTGCCAGCAGCTTAGAATTCAAGGGGACTGAAGCTTTCTTT.

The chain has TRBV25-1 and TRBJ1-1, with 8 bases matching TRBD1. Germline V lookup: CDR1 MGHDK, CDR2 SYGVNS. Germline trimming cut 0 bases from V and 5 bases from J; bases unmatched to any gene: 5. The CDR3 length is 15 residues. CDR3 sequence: CASSEYHRGDTEAFF. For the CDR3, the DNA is TGTGCCAGCAGTGAATACCACAGGGGGGATACTGAAGCTTTCTTT.

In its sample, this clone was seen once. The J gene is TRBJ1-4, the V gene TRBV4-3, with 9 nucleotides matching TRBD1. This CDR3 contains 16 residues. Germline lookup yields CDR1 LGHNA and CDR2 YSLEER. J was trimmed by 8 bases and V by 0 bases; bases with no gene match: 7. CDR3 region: CASSQDGDRVREKLFF. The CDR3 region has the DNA TGCGCCAGCAGCCAAGATGGGGACAGGGTTAGGGAAAAACTGTTTTTT.

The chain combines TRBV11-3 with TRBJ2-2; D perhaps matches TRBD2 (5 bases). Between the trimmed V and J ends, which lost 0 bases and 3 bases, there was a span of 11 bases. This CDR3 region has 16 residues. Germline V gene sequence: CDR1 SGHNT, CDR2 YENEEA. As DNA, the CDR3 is TGTGCCAGCAGCTTAGATGGAGGCACCTACACCGGGGAGCTGTTTTTT. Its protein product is CASSLDGGTYTGELFF. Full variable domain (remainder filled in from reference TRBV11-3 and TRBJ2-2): EAGVVQSPRYKIIEKKQPVAFWCNPISGHNTLYWYLQNLGQGPELLIRYENEEAVDDSQLPKDRFSAERLKGVDSTLKIQPAELGDSAVYLCASSLDGGTYTGELFFGEGSRLTVL.

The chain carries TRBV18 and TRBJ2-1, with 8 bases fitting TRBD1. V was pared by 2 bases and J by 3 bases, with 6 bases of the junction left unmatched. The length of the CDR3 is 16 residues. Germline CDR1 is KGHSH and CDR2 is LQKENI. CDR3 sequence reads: CASSPTGGRVYNEQFF. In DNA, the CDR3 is TGTGCCAGCTCACCAACAGGGGGAAGGGTCTACAATGAGCAGTTCTTC. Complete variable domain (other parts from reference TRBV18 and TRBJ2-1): NAGVMQNPRHLVRRRGQEARLRCSPMKGHSHVYWYRQLPEEGLKFMVYLQKENIIDESGMPKERFSAEFPKEGPSILRIQQVVRGDSAAYFCASSPTGGRVYNEQFFGPGTRLTVL.

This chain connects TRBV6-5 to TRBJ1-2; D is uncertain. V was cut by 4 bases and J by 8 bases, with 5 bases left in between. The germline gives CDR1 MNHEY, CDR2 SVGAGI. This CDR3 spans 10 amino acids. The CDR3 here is CASSWEGYTF. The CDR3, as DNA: TGTGCCAGCAGTTGGGAGGGCTACACCTTC.

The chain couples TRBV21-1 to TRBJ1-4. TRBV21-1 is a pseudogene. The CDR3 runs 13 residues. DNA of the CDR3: TGTGCCAGCAGCAAGCAGTGGCGGGATGGACTGTTTTTT. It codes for CASSKQWRDGLFF.

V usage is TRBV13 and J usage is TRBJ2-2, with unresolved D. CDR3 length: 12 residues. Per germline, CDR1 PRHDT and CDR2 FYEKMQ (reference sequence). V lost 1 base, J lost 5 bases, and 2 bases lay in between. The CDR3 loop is CASSLATGELFF. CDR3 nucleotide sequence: TGTGCCAGCAGCTTAGCAACCGGGGAGCTGTTTTTT.

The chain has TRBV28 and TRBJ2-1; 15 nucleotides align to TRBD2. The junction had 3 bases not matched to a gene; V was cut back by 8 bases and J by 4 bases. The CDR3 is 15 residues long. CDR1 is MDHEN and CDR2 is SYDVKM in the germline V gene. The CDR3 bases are TGTGCCAGCCAAGGGACTAGCGGGAGGTACAATGAGCAGTTCTTC. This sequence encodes CASQGTSGRYNEQFF. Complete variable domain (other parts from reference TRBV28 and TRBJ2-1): DVKVTQSSRYLVKRTGEKVFLECVQDMDHENMFWYRQDPGLGLRLIYFSYDVKMKEKGDIPEGYSVSREKKERFSLILESASTNQTSMYLCASQGTSGRYNEQFFGPGTRLTVL.

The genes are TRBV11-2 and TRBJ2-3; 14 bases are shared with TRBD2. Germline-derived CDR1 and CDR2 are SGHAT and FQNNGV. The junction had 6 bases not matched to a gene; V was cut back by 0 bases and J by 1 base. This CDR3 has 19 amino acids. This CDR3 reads CASSLEGLAGDGGTDTQYF. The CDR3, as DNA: TGTGCCAGCAGCTTAGAGGGACTAGCGGGGGACGGGGGCACAGATACGCAGTATTTT.

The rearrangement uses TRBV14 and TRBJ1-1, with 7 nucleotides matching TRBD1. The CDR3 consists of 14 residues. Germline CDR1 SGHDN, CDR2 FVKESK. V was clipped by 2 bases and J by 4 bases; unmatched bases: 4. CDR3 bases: TGTGCCAGCAGCCAAACCGACAGGGTCACTGAAGCTTTCTTT. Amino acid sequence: CASSQTDRVTEAFF.

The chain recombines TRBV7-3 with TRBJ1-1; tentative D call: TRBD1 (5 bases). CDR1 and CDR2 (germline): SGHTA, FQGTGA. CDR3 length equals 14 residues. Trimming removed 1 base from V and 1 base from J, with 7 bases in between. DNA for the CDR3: TGTGCCAGCAGCTTAAGCCAGGGGAACACTGAAGCTTTCTTT. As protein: CASSLSQGNTEAFF.

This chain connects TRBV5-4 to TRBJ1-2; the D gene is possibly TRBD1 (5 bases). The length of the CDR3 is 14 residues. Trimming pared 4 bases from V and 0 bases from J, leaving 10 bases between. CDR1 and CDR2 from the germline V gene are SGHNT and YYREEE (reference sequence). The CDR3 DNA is TGTGCCAGCAGCACCCGACAGACTAACTATGGCTACACCTTC. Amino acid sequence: CASSTRQTNYGYTF.

The CDR3 loop is CASAAGQGYNEQFF. CDR3 DNA: TGTGCCAGCGCGGCGGGACAGGGCTACAATGAGCAGTTCTTC. The rearrangement uses TRBV11-2 and TRBJ2-1; 9 nucleotides align to TRBD1. V shed 8 bases, J shed 3 bases, and the junction held 5 bases outside the gene matches. From germline, CDR1 is SGHAT and CDR2 FQNNGV. There are 14 residues in the CDR3.

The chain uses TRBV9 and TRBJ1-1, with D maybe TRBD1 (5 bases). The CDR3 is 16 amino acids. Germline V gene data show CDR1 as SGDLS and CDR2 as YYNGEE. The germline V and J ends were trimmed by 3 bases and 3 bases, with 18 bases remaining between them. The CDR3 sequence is CASSGGDSRWDTEAFF. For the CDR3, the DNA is TGTGCCAGCAGCGGGGGGGACTCCAGGTGGGACACTGAAGCTTTCTTT.

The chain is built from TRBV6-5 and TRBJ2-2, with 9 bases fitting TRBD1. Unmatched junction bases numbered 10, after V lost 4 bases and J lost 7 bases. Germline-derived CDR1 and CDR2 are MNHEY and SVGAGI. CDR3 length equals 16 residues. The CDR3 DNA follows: TGTGCCAGCAGTTCGACCGGGACAGGGATCATCGGGGAGCTGTTTTTT. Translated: CASSSTGTGIIGELFF.

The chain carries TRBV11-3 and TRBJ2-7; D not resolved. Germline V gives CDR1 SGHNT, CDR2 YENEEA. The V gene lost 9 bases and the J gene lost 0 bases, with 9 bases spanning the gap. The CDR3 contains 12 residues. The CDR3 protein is CASSQDSYEQYF. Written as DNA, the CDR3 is TGTGCCAGTTCCCAGGACTCCTACGAGCAGTACTTC.

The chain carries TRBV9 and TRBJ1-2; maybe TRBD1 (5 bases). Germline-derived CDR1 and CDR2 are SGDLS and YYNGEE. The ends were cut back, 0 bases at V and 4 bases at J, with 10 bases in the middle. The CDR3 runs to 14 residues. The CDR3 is CASSVVDSSYGYTF. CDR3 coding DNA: TGTGCCAGCAGCGTAGTTGACAGCAGCTATGGCTACACCTTC.

This chain's CDR3 is CSAGAGSGNTIYF. The CDR3 DNA sequence: TGCAGCGCGGGTGCGGGCTCTGGAAACACCATATATTTT. V usage is TRBV29-1 and J usage is TRBJ1-3; D is unresolved. Trimming stripped 7 bases from V and 0 bases from J, with 10 bases between. The germline V gene encodes CDR1 SQVTM and CDR2 ANQGSEA. This CDR3 contains 13 residues. The variable domain in full, with the rest retrieved from reference TRBV29-1 and TRBJ1-3, is SAVISQKPSRDICQRGTSLTIQCQVDSQVTMMFWYRQQPGQSLTLIATANQGSEATYESGFVIDKFPISRPNLTFSTLTVSNMSPEDSSIYLCSAGAGSGNTIYFGEGSWLTVV.

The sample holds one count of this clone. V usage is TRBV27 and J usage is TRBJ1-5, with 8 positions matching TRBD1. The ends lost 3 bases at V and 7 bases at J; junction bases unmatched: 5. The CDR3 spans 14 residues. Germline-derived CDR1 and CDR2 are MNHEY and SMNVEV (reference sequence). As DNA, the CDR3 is TGTGCCAGCAGTTTCCGACAGGGGCACCAGCCCCAGCATTTT. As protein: CASSFRQGHQPQHF.

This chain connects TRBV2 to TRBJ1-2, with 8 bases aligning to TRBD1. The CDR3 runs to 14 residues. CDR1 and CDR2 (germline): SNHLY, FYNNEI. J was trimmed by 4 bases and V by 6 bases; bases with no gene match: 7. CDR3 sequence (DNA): TGTGCCAGCAGCCAAGGACAGGGACCCTATGGCTACACCTTC. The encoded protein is CASSQGQGPYGYTF.

In nucleotides, the CDR3 is TGTGCCAGTAGTAAGCGACAGGGCTTTGACACCGGGGAGCTGTTTTTT. Its protein is CASSKRQGFDTGELFF. The V and J genes are TRBV19 and TRBJ2-2, with 7 bases matching TRBD1. V shed 4 bases, J shed 3 bases, and the junction held 8 bases outside the gene matches. The CDR3 consists of 16 residues. The germline gives CDR1 LNHDA, CDR2 SQIVND (reference sequence).

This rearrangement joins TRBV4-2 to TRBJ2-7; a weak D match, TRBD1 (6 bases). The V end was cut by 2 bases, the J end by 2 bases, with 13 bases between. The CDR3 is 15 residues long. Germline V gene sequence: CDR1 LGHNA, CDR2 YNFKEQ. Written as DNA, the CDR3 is TGTGCCAGCAGCCAAACAGGGAAAGCCCCCTACGAGCAGTACTTC. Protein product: CASSQTGKAPYEQYF.

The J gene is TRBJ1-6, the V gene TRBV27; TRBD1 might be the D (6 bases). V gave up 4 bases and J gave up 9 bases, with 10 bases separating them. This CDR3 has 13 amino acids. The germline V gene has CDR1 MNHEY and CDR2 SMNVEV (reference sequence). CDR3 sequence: CASSYRVSSPLHF. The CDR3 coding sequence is TGTGCCAGCAGTTACAGGGTCTCTTCACCCCTCCACTTT.

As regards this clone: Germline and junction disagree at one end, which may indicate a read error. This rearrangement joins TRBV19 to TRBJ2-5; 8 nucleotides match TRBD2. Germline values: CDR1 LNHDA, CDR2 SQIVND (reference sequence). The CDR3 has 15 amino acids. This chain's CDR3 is CANSPSGTRIETQYF. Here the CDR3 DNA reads TGTGCCAATAGTCCGTCCGGGACTAGAATTGAGACCCAGTACTTC.

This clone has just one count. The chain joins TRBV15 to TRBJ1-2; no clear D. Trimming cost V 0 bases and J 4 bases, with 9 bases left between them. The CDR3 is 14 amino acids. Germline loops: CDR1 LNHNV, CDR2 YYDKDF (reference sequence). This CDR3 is CATSRDTRGYGYTF. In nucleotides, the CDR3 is TGTGCCACCAGCAGAGATACGCGGGGCTATGGCTACACCTTC.

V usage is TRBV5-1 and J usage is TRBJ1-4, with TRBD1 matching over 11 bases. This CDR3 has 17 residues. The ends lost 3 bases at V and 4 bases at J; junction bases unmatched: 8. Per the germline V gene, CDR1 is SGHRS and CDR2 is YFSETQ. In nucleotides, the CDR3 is TGCGCCAGCAGCTCCGGGACAGGGGGAGGTAGTAATGAAAAACTGTTTTTT. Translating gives CASSSGTGGGSNEKLFF.